Following are 8 T cell receptor beta chains from one sample sequenced in a study of CD8+ T cells in alopecia areata. Sequencing relied on a cDNA template that was reverse transcribed from extracted RNA. Repertoires were generated with immunoSEQ multiplex PCR, while TCRdb's copy carries only in-frame clones and drops some. In the table there are 150,000 to 200,000 clones, 50% to 60% of which are singletons. The sample's treatment: oral pan-JAK inhibitor, 5-10 mg twice daily. Material: CD4+ T cells sorted from blood, obtained at week 4, from a patient treated with tofacitinib. These receptors all stem from a human donor with alopecia areata.

In this sample, this clone turned up a few times. This chain connects TRBV30 to TRBJ2-2; 7 bases fit TRBD1. The ends lost 3 bases at V and 7 bases at J; junction bases unmatched: 8. Germline V gives CDR1 GTSNPN, CDR2 SVGIG (reference sequence). CDR3 length: 14 residues. CDR3 sequence: CAWSLTRGIGELFF. The CDR3 nucleotides read TGTGCCTGGAGCCTCACCAGGGGGATCGGGGAGCTGTTTTTT.

This clone was counted a few times. The J gene is TRBJ2-1, the V gene TRBV28, with D perhaps given as TRBD1 or TRBD2 (5 bases each). Trimming took off 3 bases at V and 4 bases at J, with 10 bases between the two ends. The germline V gene encodes CDR1 MDHEN and CDR2 SYDVKM. This CDR3 contains 14 residues. The CDR3 nucleotides are TGTGCCAGCAGTTTTAGGGGACGTTACAATGAGCAGTTCTTC. Its protein product is CASSFRGRYNEQFF.

This clone was seen repeatedly, ten times or more. The V and J genes are TRBV6-5 and TRBJ2-5; possible D gene TRBD2, 5 bases. The ends were cut back, 0 bases at V and 4 bases at J, with 12 bases in the middle. CDR1 is MNHEY and CDR2 is SVGAGI in the germline V gene. The CDR3 runs to 15 residues. CDR3 DNA sequence: TGTGCCAGCAGTTACTCCTTTACTAGTCCAGAGACCCAGTACTTC. The encoded protein is CASSYSFTSPETQYF.

In this sample, this clone turned up a few times. The rearrangement joins TRBV7-6 to TRBJ2-5; the D call may be TRBD1 or TRBD2 (6 bases each). This CDR3 has 16 amino acids. Trimming stripped 3 bases from V and 9 bases from J, with 23 bases between. Per the germline V gene, CDR1 is SGHVS and CDR2 is FNYEAQ. The CDR3 sequence is CASSFPNGGASGAQYF. In nucleotides, the CDR3 is TGTGCCAGCAGCTTCCCTAACGGGGGCGCTTCCGGGGCCCAGTACTTC.

This clone showed up just a few times. This chain uses TRBV29-1 with TRBJ2-7; D may be TRBD1 or TRBD2 (6 bases each). CDR1 is SQVTM, CDR2 ANQGSEA, per germline. The CDR3 consists of 14 residues. The CDR3 reads CSALADRGGLEQYF. As DNA, the CDR3 is TGCAGTGCTCTAGCCGATCGAGGGGGGCTCGAGCAGTACTTC.

The chain employs TRBV28 and TRBJ2-5; D might be TRBD2 (6 bases). Germline assignment: CDR1 MDHEN and CDR2 SYDVKM. The V and J ends lost 3 bases and 3 bases respectively, with 8 bases between them. CDR3 length: 13 residues. CDR3 protein: CASSLEGEETQYF. CDR3 DNA: TGTGCCAGCAGTTTGGAGGGCGAAGAGACCCAGTACTTC.

The chain combines TRBV20-1 with TRBJ1-4, with D hard to call. The V end lost 6 bases, the J end lost 8 bases, and 10 bases lay between the germline ends. The CDR3 loop spans 11 amino acids. Germline V CDR1 and CDR2: DFQATT, SNEGSKA (reference sequence). CDR3 loop: CSAFLGEKLFF. In DNA form, the CDR3 reads TGCAGTGCCTTTCTAGGGGAAAAACTGTTTTTT.

The V call is TRBV9, the J call TRBJ2-7; tentative D call: TRBD2 (7 bases). The CDR3 spans 13 residues. V dropped 4 bases and J dropped 4 bases, with 12 bases sitting between them. From germline, CDR1 is SGDLS and CDR2 YYNGEE. CDR3 nucleotide sequence: TGTGCCAGCAGCCCGGGGGGCTGGTACGAGCAGTACTTC. Residues: CASSPGGWYEQYF.